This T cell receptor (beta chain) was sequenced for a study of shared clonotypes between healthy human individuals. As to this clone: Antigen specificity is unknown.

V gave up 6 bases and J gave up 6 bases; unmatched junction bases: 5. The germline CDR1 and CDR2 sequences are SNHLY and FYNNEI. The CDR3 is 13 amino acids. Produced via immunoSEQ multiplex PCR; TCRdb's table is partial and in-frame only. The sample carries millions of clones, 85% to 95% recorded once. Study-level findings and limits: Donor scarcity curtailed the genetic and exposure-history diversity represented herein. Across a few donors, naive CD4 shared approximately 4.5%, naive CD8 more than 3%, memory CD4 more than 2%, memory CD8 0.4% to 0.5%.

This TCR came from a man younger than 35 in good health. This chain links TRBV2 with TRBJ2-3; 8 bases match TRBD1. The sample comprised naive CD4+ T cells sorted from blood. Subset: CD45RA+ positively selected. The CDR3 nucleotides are TGTGCCAGCAGACCCTCAGGGGGCGATACGCAGTATTTT. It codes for CASRPSGGDTQYF.